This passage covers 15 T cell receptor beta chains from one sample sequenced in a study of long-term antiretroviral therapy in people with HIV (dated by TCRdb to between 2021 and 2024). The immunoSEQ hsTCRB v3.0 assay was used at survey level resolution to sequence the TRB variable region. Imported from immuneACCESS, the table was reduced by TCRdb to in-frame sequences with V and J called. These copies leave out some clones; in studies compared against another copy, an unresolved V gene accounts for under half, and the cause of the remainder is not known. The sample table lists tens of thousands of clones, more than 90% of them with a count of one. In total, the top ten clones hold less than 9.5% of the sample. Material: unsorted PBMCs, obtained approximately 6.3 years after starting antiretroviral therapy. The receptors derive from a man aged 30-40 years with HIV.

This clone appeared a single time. CDR3 protein: CASSLLAEYQETQYF. DNA for the CDR3: TGTGCCAGCAGCTTACTAGCGGAGTACCAAGAGACCCAGTACTTC. The chain is built from TRBV7-9 and TRBJ2-5, with 7 nucleotides matching TRBD2. The CDR3 extends over 15 amino acids. The germline V gene has CDR1 SEHNR and CDR2 FQNEAQ (reference sequence). The V and J ends lost 2 bases and 0 bases, in that order; junction bases with no gene match: 3. The complete variable domain, with remaining parts taken from reference TRBV7-9 and TRBJ2-5, reads DTGVSQNPRHKITKRGQNVTFRCDPISEHNRLYWYRQTLGQGPEFLTYFQNEAQLEKSRLLSDRFSAERPKGSFSTLEIQRTEQGDSAMYLCASSLLAEYQETQYFGPGTRLLVL.

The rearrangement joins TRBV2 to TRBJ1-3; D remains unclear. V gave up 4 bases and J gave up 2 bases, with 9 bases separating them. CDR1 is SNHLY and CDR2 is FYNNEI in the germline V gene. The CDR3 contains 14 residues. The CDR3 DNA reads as TGTGCCAGCAGTGTACCGAATGCTGGAAACACCATATATTTT. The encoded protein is CASSVPNAGNTIYF.

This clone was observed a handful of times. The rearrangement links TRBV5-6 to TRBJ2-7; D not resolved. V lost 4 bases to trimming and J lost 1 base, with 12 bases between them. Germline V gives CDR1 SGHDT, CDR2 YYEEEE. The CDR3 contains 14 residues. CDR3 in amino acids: CASSPDPTSYEQYF. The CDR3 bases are TGTGCCAGCAGCCCGGACCCTACTTCCTACGAGCAGTACTTC. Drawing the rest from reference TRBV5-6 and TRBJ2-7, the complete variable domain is DAGVTQSPTHLIKTRGQQVTLRCSPKSGHDTVSWYQQALGQGPQFIFQYYEEEERQRGNFPDRFSGHQFPNYSSELNVNALLLGDSALYLCASSPDPTSYEQYFGPGTRLTVT.

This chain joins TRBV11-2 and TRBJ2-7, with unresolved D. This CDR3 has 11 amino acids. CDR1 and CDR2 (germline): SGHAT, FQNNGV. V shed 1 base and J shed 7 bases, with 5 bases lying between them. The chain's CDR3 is CASSLAVEQYF. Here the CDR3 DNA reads TGTGCCAGCAGCTTAGCGGTTGAGCAGTACTTC.

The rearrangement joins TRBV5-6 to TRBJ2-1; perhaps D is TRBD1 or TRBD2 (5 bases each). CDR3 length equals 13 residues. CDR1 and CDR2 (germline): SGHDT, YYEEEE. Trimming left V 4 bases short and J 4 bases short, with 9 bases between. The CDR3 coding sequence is TGTGCCAGCAGCCCGGGGCCTTACAATGAGCAGTTCTTC. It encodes CASSPGPYNEQFF.

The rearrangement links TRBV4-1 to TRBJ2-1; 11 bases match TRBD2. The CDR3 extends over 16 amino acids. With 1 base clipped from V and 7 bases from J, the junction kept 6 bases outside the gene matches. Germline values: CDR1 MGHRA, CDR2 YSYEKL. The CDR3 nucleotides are TGCGCCAGCAGCCAAGTAACTAGCGGGAGTGGGAATGAGCAGTTCTTC. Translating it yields CASSQVTSGSGNEQFF.

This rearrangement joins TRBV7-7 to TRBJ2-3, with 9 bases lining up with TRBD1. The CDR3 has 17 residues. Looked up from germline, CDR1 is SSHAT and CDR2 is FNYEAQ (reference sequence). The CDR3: CASPSPDLQGAGDTQYF. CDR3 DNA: TGTGCTAGCCCCTCGCCCGACCTACAGGGGGCAGGGGATACGCAGTATTTT.

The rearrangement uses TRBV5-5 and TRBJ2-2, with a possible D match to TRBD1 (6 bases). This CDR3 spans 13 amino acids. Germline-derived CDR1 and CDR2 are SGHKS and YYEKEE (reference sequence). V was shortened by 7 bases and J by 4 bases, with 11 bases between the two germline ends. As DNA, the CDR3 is TGTGCCAGCGGAGACAGGTTCACCGGGGAGCTGTTTTTT. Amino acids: CASGDRFTGELFF.

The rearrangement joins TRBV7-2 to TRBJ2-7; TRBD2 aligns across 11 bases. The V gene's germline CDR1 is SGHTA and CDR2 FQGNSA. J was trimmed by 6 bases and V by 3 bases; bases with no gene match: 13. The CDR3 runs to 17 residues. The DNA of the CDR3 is TGTGCCAGCAGCTTCCCATTAGCGGGAGGGCCAGATCTCGAGCAGTACTTC. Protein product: CASSFPLAGGPDLEQYF.

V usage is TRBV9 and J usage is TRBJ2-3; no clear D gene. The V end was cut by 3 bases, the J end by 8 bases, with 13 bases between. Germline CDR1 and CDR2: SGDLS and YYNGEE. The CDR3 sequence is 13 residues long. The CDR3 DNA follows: TGTGCCAGCAGCGGCTCTCCGCTGGCTACGCAGTATTTT. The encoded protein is CASSGSPLATQYF. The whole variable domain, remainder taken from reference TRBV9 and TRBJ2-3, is DSGVTQTPKHLITATGQRVTLRCSPRSGDLSVYWYQQSLDQGLQFLIQYYNGEERAKGNILERFSAQQFPDLHSELNLSSLELGDSALYFCASSGSPLATQYFGPGTRLTVL.

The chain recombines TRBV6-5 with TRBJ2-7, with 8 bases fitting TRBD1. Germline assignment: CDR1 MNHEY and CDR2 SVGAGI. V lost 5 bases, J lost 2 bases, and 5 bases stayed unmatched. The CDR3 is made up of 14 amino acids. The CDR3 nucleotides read TGTGCCAGCAGTGGACAGGGCCTTCCCTACGAGCAGTACTTC. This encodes CASSGQGLPYEQYF.

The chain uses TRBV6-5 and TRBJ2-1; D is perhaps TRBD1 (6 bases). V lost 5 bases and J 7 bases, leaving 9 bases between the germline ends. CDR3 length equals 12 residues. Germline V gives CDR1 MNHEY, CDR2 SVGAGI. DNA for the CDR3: TGTGCCAGCAGTAGCACAGGGAATGAGCAGTTCTTC. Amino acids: CASSSTGNEQFF.

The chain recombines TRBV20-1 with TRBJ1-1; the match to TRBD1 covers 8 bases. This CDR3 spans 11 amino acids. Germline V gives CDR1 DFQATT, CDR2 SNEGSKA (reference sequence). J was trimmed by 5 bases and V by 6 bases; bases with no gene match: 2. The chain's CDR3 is CSARQGTEAFF. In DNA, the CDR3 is TGCAGTGCCAGACAGGGGACTGAAGCTTTCTTT.

CDR3 loop: CASSKTGLGSTDTQYF. The DNA for the CDR3 is TGTGCCAGCAGCAAAACCGGGCTTGGTAGCACAGATACGCAGTATTTT. The V and J genes are TRBV6-6 and TRBJ2-3, with D uncertain. Germline CDR1 MNHNY, CDR2 SVGAGI (reference sequence). The CDR3 extends over 16 amino acids. V shed 6 bases and J shed 0 bases, with 16 bases lying between them.

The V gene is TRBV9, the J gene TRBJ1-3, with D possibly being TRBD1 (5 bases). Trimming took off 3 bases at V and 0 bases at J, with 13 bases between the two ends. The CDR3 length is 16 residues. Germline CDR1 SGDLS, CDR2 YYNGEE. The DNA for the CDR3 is TGTGCCAGCAGCGCCCAGGGTTTCCCCTCTGGAAACACCATATATTTT. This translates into CASSAQGFPSGNTIYF.